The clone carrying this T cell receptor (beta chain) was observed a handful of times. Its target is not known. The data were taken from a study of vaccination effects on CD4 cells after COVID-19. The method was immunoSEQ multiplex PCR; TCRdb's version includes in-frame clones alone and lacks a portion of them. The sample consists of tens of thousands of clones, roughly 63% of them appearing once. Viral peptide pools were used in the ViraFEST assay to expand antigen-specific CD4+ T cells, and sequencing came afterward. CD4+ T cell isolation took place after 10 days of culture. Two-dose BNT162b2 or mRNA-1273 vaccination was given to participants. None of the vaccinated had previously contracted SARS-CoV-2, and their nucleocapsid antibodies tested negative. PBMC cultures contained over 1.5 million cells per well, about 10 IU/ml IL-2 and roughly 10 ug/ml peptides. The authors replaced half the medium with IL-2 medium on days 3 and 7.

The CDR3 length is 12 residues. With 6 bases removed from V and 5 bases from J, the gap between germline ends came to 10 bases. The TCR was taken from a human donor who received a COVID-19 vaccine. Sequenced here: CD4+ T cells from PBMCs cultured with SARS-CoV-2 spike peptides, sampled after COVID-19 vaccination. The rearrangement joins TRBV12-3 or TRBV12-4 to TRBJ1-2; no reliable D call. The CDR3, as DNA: TGTGCCAGCAGCGAGGTGGGGTATGGCTACACCTTC. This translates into CASSEVGYGYTF.